This record covers a single TCR beta chain. The sample comes from a study of blood T cell repertoires in COVID-19. Assay: immunoSEQ multiplex PCR; the TCRdb copy retains only in-frame clones and omits some. Of some 220,000 clones in the sample, roughly 85% were seen once. Sequenced: peripheral blood. The origin of this receptor is a woman aged 70-85 years with COVID-19, enrolled during active disease.

In DNA, the CDR3 is TGCGCCAGCAGGCAGGCGACTAGCGGAGTTGGATACGAGCAGTACTTC. It encodes CASRQATSGVGYEQYF. The J gene is TRBJ2-7, the V gene TRBV4-3; 9 nucleotides match TRBD2. The CDR3 loop spans 16 amino acids. Unmatched junction bases numbered 13, after V lost 6 bases and J lost 4 bases. Germline V CDR1 and CDR2: LGHNA, YSLEER.